The 15 T cell receptor beta chains in this list originate from one sample, sequenced in a study of PD-L1 blockade in urothelial cancer. Clones were read by immunoSEQ multiplex PCR, and TCRdb kept only the in-frame ones, dropping some. The sample carries roughly 39,000 clones, 85% to 90% recorded once. Sequenced here: PBMCs, sampled around atezolizumab (anti-PD-L1) treatment. The source is a man aged 55-75 years with urothelial cancer.

This chain joins TRBV29-1 and TRBJ2-1; TRBD2 aligns across 12 bases. Trimming at V came to 3 bases and at J to 2 bases, leaving 11 bases not matched to a gene. This CDR3 comprises 18 residues. Germline V gives CDR1 SQVTM, CDR2 ANQGSEA. CDR3 DNA sequence: TGCAGCGTTGAGGGTCTGGCTAGCGGGGGGGAGGCCTACAATGAGCAGTTCTTC. This gives the protein CSVEGLASGGEAYNEQFF.

CDR3 region: CASSRPGTGIGTDTQYF. The CDR3 DNA is TGTGCCAGCTCACGTCCCGGGACAGGGATTGGCACAGATACGCAGTATTTT. V and J are TRBV18 and TRBJ2-3, with TRBD1 identical over 9 bases. CDR3 length equals 17 residues. The V and J ends lost 4 bases and 1 base, in that order; junction bases with no gene match: 9. Germline V gene sequence: CDR1 KGHSH, CDR2 LQKENI.

This chain connects TRBV15 to TRBJ2-1; 7 bases fit TRBD1. V gave up 3 bases and J gave up 8 bases; unmatched junction bases: 10. The CDR3 is 15 amino acids. Germline V gene sequence: CDR1 LNHNV, CDR2 YYDKDF (reference sequence). The CDR3 here is CATSSQTGVAYEQFF. The CDR3, as DNA: TGTGCCACCAGCAGCCAAACAGGGGTGGCGTATGAGCAGTTCTTC. The full variable domain, with the rest looked up from reference TRBV15 and TRBJ2-1, is DAMVIQNPRYQVTQFGKPVTLSCSQTLNHNVMYWYQQKSSQAPKLLFHYYDKDFNNEADTPDNFQSRRPNTSFCFLDIRSPGLGDTAMYLCATSSQTGVAYEQFFGPGTRLTVL.

V and J are TRBV2 and TRBJ2-7; D is possibly TRBD2 (5 bases). V was cut by 4 bases and J by 4 bases, with 11 bases left in between. The germline V gene has CDR1 SNHLY and CDR2 FYNNEI. This CDR3 spans 13 amino acids. The CDR3 bases are TGTGCCAGCAGTGGTGGGAGTTGGTACGAGCAGTACTTC. Its protein product is CASSGGSWYEQYF.

This clone was seen a single time. The chain recombines TRBV5-1 with TRBJ2-7; 7 nucleotides agree with TRBD1. The length of the CDR3 is 15 residues. Per the germline V gene, CDR1 is SGHRS and CDR2 is YFSETQ. V was clipped by 3 bases and J by 6 bases; unmatched bases: 12. DNA of the CDR3: TGCGCCAGCAGCTCTACGACAGGGATCATGTCCGAGCAGTACTTC. Protein product: CASSSTTGIMSEQYF.

The chain recombines TRBV6-5 with TRBJ2-7; possibly TRBD1 for D (6 bases). V was cut by 5 bases and J by 0 bases, with 11 bases left in between. The CDR3 length is 14 residues. Per the germline V gene, CDR1 is MNHEY and CDR2 is SVGAGI. The chain's CDR3 is CASSITGTSYEQYF. In nucleotides, the CDR3 is TGTGCCAGCAGTATTACAGGGACCTCCTACGAGCAGTACTTC.

The chain links TRBV19 to TRBJ2-7; D is ambiguous. Trimming took 5 bases from V and 3 from J, leaving 14 bases between them. Germline V lookup: CDR1 LNHDA, CDR2 SQIVND (reference sequence). The CDR3 contains 14 residues. The CDR3 reads CASSYSTGYYEQYF. CDR3 nucleotide sequence: TGTGCCAGTAGTTACTCGACTGGATACTACGAGCAGTACTTC.

The chain recombines TRBV5-5 with TRBJ2-7, with D possibly matching TRBD2 (5 bases). Germline CDR1 and CDR2: SGHKS and YYEKEE (reference sequence). This CDR3 is 14 amino acids long. Trimming took 0 bases from V and 2 from J, leaving 9 bases between them. This chain's CDR3 is CASSLVPGTYEQYF. The CDR3 bases are TGTGCCAGCAGCTTGGTCCCGGGGACCTACGAGCAGTACTTC.

The V and J genes are TRBV7-8 and TRBJ2-7; D remains unclear. Per germline, CDR1 SGHVS and CDR2 FQNEAQ. The V and J ends lost 5 bases and 1 base respectively, with 15 bases between them. The CDR3 covers 15 residues. CDR3 sequence: CASSTRHDRSYEQYF. The CDR3 DNA follows: TGTGCCAGCAGCACGCGACATGATCGATCCTACGAGCAGTACTTC.

This chain links TRBV15 with TRBJ2-7; D is possibly TRBD1 (6 bases). Trimming removed 1 base from V and 1 base from J, with 14 bases in between. This CDR3 is built from 16 residues. Germline CDR1 LNHNV, CDR2 YYDKDF (reference sequence). The DNA for the CDR3 is TGTGCCACCAGCAGAGTCACCAGGGGCCGGTCCTACGAGCAGTACTTC. Translated: CATSRVTRGRSYEQYF.

The rearrangement links TRBV5-1 to TRBJ1-4; possible D gene TRBD1, 5 bases. Germline-derived CDR1 and CDR2 are SGHRS and YFSETQ. CDR3 length: 13 amino acids. Trimming removed 6 bases at V and 9 bases at J, with 15 bases between. The CDR3 sequence: CASNNPGGKKLFF. CDR3 DNA: TGCGCCAGCAACAACCCCGGGGGGAAAAAACTGTTTTTT.

CDR3 sequence (DNA): TGTGCCAGCAGCCCAAGCCTTCTGCGGGGCAGCACAGATACGCAGTATTTT. Translation gives CASSPSLLRGSTDTQYF. The chain couples TRBV7-8 to TRBJ2-3; D may be TRBD2 (6 bases). The CDR3 spans 17 residues. V gave up 5 bases and J gave up 0 bases, with 18 bases separating them. CDR1 is SGHVS, CDR2 FQNEAQ, per germline.

CDR3 loop: CASSLAVRLAKNIQYF. For the CDR3, the DNA is TGTGCCAGCAGCTTAGCCGTCAGACTAGCCAAAAACATTCAGTACTTC. V and J are TRBV7-8 and TRBJ2-4; D is unclear. Trimming removed 0 bases from V and 0 bases from J, with 9 bases in between. The CDR3 contains 16 residues. Per the germline V gene, CDR1 is SGHVS and CDR2 is FQNEAQ.

The rearrangement uses TRBV5-1 and TRBJ2-2; tentative D call: TRBD1 (7 bases). CDR3 size: 14 residues. Germline V gene data show CDR1 as SGHRS and CDR2 as YFSETQ. The V end was cut by 2 bases, the J end by 7 bases, with 12 bases between. CDR3 amino acids: CASSFQGGGGELFF. In nucleotides, the CDR3 is TGCGCCAGCAGCTTCCAGGGGGGAGGCGGGGAGCTGTTTTTT.

The chain is built from TRBV9 and TRBJ2-3; tentatively, D is TRBD2 (6 bases). The CDR3 sequence is 15 residues long. V shed 0 bases and J shed 7 bases, with 15 bases lying between them. CDR1 is SGDLS and CDR2 is YYNGEE in the germline V gene. CDR3 amino acids: CASSVGMASAYTQYF. CDR3 DNA: TGTGCCAGCAGCGTAGGGATGGCTAGCGCTTATACGCAGTATTTT.